This record looks at one TCR beta chain sequence and its context. The sample originates from a study of blood T cell repertoires in COVID-19. Whole-study context: From the United States, Italy and Spain came samples of acute and convalescent COVID-19. T cells, B-cell-depleted T cells, or PBMCs supplied cDNA or gDNA.

Symptom resolution, clearance, or two negative PCRs marked the recovered donors of Cohort 3. In the source study's methods: Reference gene primer amplification yielded estimated nucleated cell counts. Sequenced by immunoSEQ multiplex PCR; TCRdb stores in-frame clones only, minus some. V, J and clone size were drawn from that table, and D and trimming were deduced from the DNA. This sample yields about 350,000 clones, of which roughly 90% are seen a single time; approximately 0.99% belongs to the top ten. The CDR3 contains 15 residues. With V trimmed by 6 bases and J by 8 bases, 12 bases remained unmatched. CDR1 is MNHEY, CDR2 SMNVEV, per germline (reference sequence).

This receptor was obtained from a woman aged 25-40 years who had recovered from COVID-19. The chain is built from TRBV27 and TRBJ1-2, with TRBD1 identical over 10 bases. Material for sequencing was PBMCs or T cells enriched from blood (not recorded which). The CDR3 sequence is CASRKPGQGMGGYTF. CDR3 coding DNA: TGTGCCAGCAGAAAACCGGGACAGGGGATGGGGGGCTACACCTTC.